The 20 T cell receptor beta chains in this list originate from one sample, sequenced in a study of multiple sclerosis patients with progressive multifocal leukoencephalopathy. Sequenced by immunoSEQ multiplex PCR; TCRdb stores in-frame clones only, minus some. Here the sample spans approximately 27,000 clones, 70% to 90% being singletons. Time point specified: before natalizumab initiation. Sequenced input: PBMCs. Source of these receptors: a human donor with multiple sclerosis.

This clone came up once. This chain connects TRBV7-3 to TRBJ1-1; D is unresolved. Germline CDR1 is SGHTA and CDR2 is FQGTGA. Trimming took off 1 base at V and 0 bases at J, with 3 bases between the two ends. The CDR3 runs 13 residues. The CDR3 loop is CASSLSLNTEAFF. The CDR3 region has the DNA TGTGCCAGCAGCTTAAGCCTGAACACTGAAGCTTTCTTT.

This rearrangement joins TRBV9 to TRBJ1-4; 7 bases map to TRBD1. The CDR3 extends over 15 amino acids. The V and J ends lost 1 base and 8 bases, in that order; junction bases with no gene match: 8. Germline V gene sequence: CDR1 SGDLS, CDR2 YYNGEE. In DNA, the CDR3 is TGTGCCAGCAGCGTAAGGGGCAGGGGGAACGAAAAACTGTTTTTT. This encodes CASSVRGRGNEKLFF.

The chain joins TRBV28 to TRBJ1-1; a possible D gene is TRBD1 (5 bases). The germline V gene encodes CDR1 MDHEN and CDR2 SYDVKM. The germline V and J ends were trimmed by 5 bases and 6 bases, with 19 bases remaining between them. CDR3 length equals 15 residues. The CDR3 loop reads CASSLGTVVVPEAFF. The CDR3 DNA reads as TGTGCCAGCAGTCTCGGGACCGTTGTGGTCCCTGAAGCTTTCTTT.

The chain uses TRBV19 and TRBJ1-2; D gene ambiguous. V dropped 9 bases and J dropped 0 bases, with 14 bases sitting between them. The CDR3 spans 14 residues. Germline CDR1 and CDR2: LNHDA and SQIVND (reference sequence). The CDR3 DNA sequence: TGTGCCAGCCCCCTCCGGCTTTCTAACTATGGCTACACCTTC. The encoded protein is CASPLRLSNYGYTF.

The chain uses TRBV19 and TRBJ1-2; the D is unclear. The germline CDR1 and CDR2 sequences are LNHDA and SQIVND (reference sequence). CDR3 size: 13 residues. The germline V and J ends were trimmed by 3 bases and 10 bases, with 15 bases remaining between them. CDR3: CASSIRTGLNYTF. The CDR3 DNA sequence: TGTGCCAGTAGTATCCGAACTGGACTAAACTACACCTTC.

The chain couples TRBV6-6 to TRBJ2-5; D might be TRBD2 (6 bases). V gave up 1 base and J gave up 2 bases, with 8 bases separating them. This CDR3 comprises 14 residues. Germline CDR1 reads MNHNY; CDR2 reads SVGAGI (reference sequence). The CDR3 coding sequence is TGTGCCAGCAGTTACTACGGACTACAAGAGACCCAGTACTTC. Amino acid sequence: CASSYYGLQETQYF.

The chain recombines TRBV5-5 with TRBJ1-2; possible D gene TRBD1, 6 bases. This CDR3 is 14 amino acids long. From germline, CDR1 is SGHKS and CDR2 YYEKEE (reference sequence). The ends were cut back, 5 bases at V and 7 bases at J, with 18 bases in the middle. The CDR3 nucleotides are TGTGCCAGCAGTTACAGGGAATCTCGCGCTGGCTACACCTTC. This translates into CASSYRESRAGYTF.

This clone was seen more than once but under ten times. The CDR3 sequence is CASSLANRGNTGELFF. The CDR3 region has the DNA TGTGCCAGCAGCTTAGCGAACAGGGGAAACACCGGGGAGCTGTTTTTT. The chain joins TRBV7-9 to TRBJ2-2, with 7 bases that match TRBD1. J gave up 2 bases and V 0 bases, and 3 bases lay outside the gene matches. This CDR3 spans 16 amino acids. Germline-derived CDR1 and CDR2 are SEHNR and FQNEAQ (reference sequence).

This chain joins TRBV5-5 and TRBJ2-5, with D maybe TRBD2 (6 bases). CDR3 length: 17 amino acids. CDR1 and CDR2 (germline): SGHKS, YYEKEE (reference sequence). Trimming removed 0 bases at V and 5 bases at J, with 20 bases between. CDR3 sequence reads: CASSLDWTRAGRETQYF. The CDR3 coding sequence is TGTGCCAGCAGCTTGGACTGGACCCGGGCGGGGCGGGAGACCCAGTACTTC.

The table lists this clone with a few counts. The chain carries TRBV6-5 and TRBJ1-1; D is ambiguous. The CDR3 is 15 residues long. Between the trimmed V and J ends, which lost 0 bases and 0 bases, there was a span of 8 bases. CDR1 is MNHEY and CDR2 is SVGAGI in the germline V gene. The CDR3 loop reads CASSYSRQMNTEAFF. DNA of the CDR3: TGTGCCAGCAGTTACTCGCGGCAGATGAACACTGAAGCTTTCTTT.

The V and J genes are TRBV7-3 and TRBJ2-1; 8 bases are a match to TRBD1. The CDR3 is 14 residues long. The J segment lost 8 bases and the V segment lost 1 base, leaving 4 bases of the junction unmatched. CDR1 SGHTA and CDR2 FQGTGA come from the germline V gene. This CDR3 is CASSLKQGVDEQFF. CDR3 bases: TGTGCCAGCAGCTTAAAACAGGGGGTTGATGAGCAGTTCTTC.

The chain has TRBV4-3 and TRBJ2-3, with 7 bases that match TRBD1. The ends lost 0 bases at V and 4 bases at J; junction bases unmatched: 4. Germline CDR1 is LGHNA and CDR2 is YSLEER. The CDR3 extends over 15 amino acids. The CDR3 loop is CASSQDPGGADTQYF. The CDR3 DNA reads TGCGCCAGCAGCCAAGATCCAGGGGGTGCAGATACGCAGTATTTT.

V gene TRBV18 combines with J gene TRBJ2-7; 8 bases map to TRBD1. Germline V gene sequence: CDR1 KGHSH, CDR2 LQKENI. The J segment lost 7 bases and the V segment lost 3 bases, leaving 5 bases of the junction unmatched. The length of the CDR3 is 13 residues. The CDR3 DNA reads TGTGCCAGCTCACCGACAGGGGTCGGGGAGCAGTACTTC. As protein: CASSPTGVGEQYF.

CDR3 amino acids: CASSFAGQGTGELFF. Here the CDR3 DNA reads TGCGCCAGCAGCTTTGCGGGACAGGGGACCGGGGAGCTGTTTTTT. The chain is built from TRBV5-1 and TRBJ2-2, with 10 bases that match TRBD1. The germline gives CDR1 SGHRS, CDR2 YFSETQ. The CDR3 has 15 amino acids. V lost 2 bases, J lost 5 bases, and 3 bases stayed unmatched.

Remarks on this clone: Other DNA variants within this sample encode the same CDR3. The rearrangement links TRBV2 to TRBJ1-1; 8 bases match TRBD1. This CDR3 is built from 14 residues. V shed 5 bases, J shed 8 bases, and the junction held 10 bases outside the gene matches. Germline V lookup: CDR1 SNHLY, CDR2 FYNNEI. The CDR3 region is CASSLQGVGTEAFF. The CDR3 DNA reads TGTGCCAGCAGTCTACAGGGGGTTGGAACCGAAGCTTTCTTT.

V is TRBV18 and J is TRBJ2-5, with D perhaps matching TRBD2 (6 bases). Germline values: CDR1 KGHSH, CDR2 LQKENI. This CDR3 has 16 residues. Trimming removed 0 bases at V and 5 bases at J, with 16 bases between. CDR3 region: CASSPPNRPRGETQYF. The DNA of the CDR3 is TGTGCCAGCTCACCACCGAATCGACCCCGGGGGGAGACCCAGTACTTC.

The genes are TRBV6-5 and TRBJ1-4; D remains ambiguous. In germline, CDR1 is MNHEY, CDR2 SVGAGI. V lost 2 bases, J lost 7 bases, and 8 bases lay in between. This CDR3 spans 13 amino acids. CDR3: CASSYGVSEKLFF. CDR3 sequence (DNA): TGTGCCAGCAGTTACGGTGTTAGTGAAAAACTGTTTTTT.

V gene TRBV9 combines with J gene TRBJ2-7; 7 bases fit TRBD1. Germline CDR1 reads SGDLS; CDR2 reads YYNGEE. The V and J ends lost 4 bases and 5 bases, in that order; junction bases with no gene match: 15. The CDR3 has 16 residues. The CDR3 here is CASSTQPTGLENEQYF. Here the CDR3 DNA reads TGTGCCAGCAGCACCCAACCGACAGGGTTGGAGAACGAGCAGTACTTC.

This clone was recorded a few times. V usage is TRBV6-4 and J usage is TRBJ1-6; D is uncertain. Germline CDR1 is MRHNA and CDR2 is SNTAGT. This CDR3 has 13 amino acids. Trimming removed 2 bases at V and 7 bases at J, with 6 bases between. CDR3 DNA sequence: TGTGCCAGCAGTGACGGGGAAAATTCACCCCTCCACTTT. This translates into CASSDGENSPLHF.

The chain recombines TRBV4-3 with TRBJ1-2, with D hard to call. This CDR3 has 16 residues. Germline CDR1 and CDR2: LGHNA and YSLEER. V lost 4 bases and J 0 bases, leaving 15 bases between the germline ends. The CDR3 DNA sequence: TGCGCCAGCAGCCCAGACGTCGGCCGAACTAACTATGGCTACACCTTC. Amino acids: CASSPDVGRTNYGYTF.